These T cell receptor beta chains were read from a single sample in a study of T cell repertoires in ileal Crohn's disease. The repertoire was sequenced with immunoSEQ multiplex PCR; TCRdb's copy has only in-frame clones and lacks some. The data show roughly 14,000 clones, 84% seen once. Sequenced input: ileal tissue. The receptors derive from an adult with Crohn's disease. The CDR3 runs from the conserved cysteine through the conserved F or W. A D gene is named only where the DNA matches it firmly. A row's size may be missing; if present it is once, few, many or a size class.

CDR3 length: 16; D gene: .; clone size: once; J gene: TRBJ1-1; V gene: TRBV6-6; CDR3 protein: CASRNLAGGGNTEAFF; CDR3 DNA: TGTGCCAGCAGAAACCTCGCCGGCGGGGGGAACACTGAAGCTTTCTTT
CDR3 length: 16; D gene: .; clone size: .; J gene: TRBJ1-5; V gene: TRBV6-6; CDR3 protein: CASSYVRDFGNQPQHF; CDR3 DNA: TGTGCCAGCAGTTATGTCCGGGATTTTGGCAATCAGCCCCAGCATTTT
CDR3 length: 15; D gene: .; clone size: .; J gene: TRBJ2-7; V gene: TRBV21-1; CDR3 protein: CASSKAGRDSYEQYF; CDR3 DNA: TGTGCCAGCAGCAAAGCCGGACGGGACTCCTACGAGCAGTACTTC
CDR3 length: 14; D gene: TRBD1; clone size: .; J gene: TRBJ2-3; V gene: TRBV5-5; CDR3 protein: CASTLGQSRDTQYF; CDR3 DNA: TGTGCCAGCACCCTGGGACAGAGCAGGGATACGCAGTATTTT
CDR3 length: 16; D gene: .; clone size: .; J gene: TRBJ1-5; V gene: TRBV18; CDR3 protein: CASSPQGGGGNQPQHF; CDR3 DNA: TGTGCCAGCTCACCACAGGGAGGGGGGGGCAATCAGCCCCAGCATTTT
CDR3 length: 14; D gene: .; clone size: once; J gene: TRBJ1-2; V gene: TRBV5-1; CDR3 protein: CASSLEQGAYGYTF; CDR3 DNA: TGCGCCAGCAGCTTGGAGCAGGGCGCCTATGGCTACACCTTC
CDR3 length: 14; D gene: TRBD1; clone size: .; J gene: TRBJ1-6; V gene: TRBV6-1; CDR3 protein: CASSARTGNSPLHF; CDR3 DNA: TGTGCCAGCAGTGCTCGGACAGGAAATTCACCCCTCCACTTT
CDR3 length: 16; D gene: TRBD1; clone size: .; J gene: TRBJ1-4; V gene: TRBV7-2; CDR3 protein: CASSLAFGQGAEKLFF; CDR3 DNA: TGTGCCAGCAGCTTAGCTTTCGGACAGGGGGCGGAAAAACTGTTTTTT
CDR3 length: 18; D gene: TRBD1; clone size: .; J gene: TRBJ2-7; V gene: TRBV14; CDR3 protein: CASSQSQIGVQGATVQYF; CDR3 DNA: TGTGCCAGCAGCCAATCCCAAATCGGCGTACAGGGGGCAACAGTGCAGTACTTC
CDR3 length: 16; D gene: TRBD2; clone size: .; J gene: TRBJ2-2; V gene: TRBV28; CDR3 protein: CASSPIGAGGVGELFF; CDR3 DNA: TGTGCCAGCAGCCCCATTGGAGCGGGAGGGGTCGGGGAGCTGTTTTTT
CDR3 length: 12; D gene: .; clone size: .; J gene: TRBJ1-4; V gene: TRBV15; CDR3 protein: CATSPRREKLFF; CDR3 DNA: TGTGCCACCAGCCCCCGTCGTGAAAAACTGTTTTTT
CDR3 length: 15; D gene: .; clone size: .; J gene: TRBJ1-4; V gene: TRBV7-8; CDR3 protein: CASSLASGGGEKLFF; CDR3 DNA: TGTGCCAGCAGCTTAGCGTCGGGGGGCGGTGAAAAACTGTTTTTT
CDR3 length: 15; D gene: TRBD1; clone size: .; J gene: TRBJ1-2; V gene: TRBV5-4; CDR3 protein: CASSSPQGAWDGYTF; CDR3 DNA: TGTGCCAGCAGCTCGCCACAGGGGGCCTGGGATGGCTACACCTTC
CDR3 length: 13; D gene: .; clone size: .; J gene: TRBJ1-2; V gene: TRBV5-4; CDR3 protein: CASSFDSFRGYTF; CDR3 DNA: TGTGCCAGCAGCTTCGACAGTTTCAGGGGCTACACCTTC
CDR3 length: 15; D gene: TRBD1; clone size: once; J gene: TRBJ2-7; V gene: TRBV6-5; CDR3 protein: CASSRDGTGHYEQYF; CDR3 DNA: TGTGCCAGCAGTCGGGACGGGACAGGTCACTACGAGCAGTACTTC
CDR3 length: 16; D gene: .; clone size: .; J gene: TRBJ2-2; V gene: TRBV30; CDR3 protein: CACRPPGRGNTGELFF; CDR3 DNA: TGTGCCTGTCGGCCTCCAGGGCGGGGGAACACCGGGGAGCTGTTTTTT
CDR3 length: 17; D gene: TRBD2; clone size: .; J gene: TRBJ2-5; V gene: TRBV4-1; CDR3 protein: CASSQGTSGSPSQTQYF; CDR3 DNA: TGCGCCAGCAGCCAAGGGACTAGCGGATCGCCGTCCCAGACCCAGTACTTC
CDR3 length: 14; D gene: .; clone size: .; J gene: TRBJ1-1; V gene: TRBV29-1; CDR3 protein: CSVGPRRVDTEAFF; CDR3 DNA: TGCAGCGTTGGGCCGAGGAGGGTCGACACTGAAGCTTTCTTT
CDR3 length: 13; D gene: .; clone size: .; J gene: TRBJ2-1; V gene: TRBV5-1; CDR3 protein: CASSLAWASEQFF; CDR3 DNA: TGCGCCAGCAGCTTGGCATGGGCTAGCGAGCAGTTCTTC
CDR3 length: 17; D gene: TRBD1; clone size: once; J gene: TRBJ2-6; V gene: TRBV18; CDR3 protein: CASSSQQGASGANVLTF; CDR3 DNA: TGTGCCAGCTCATCCCAACAGGGGGCATCAGGGGCCAACGTCCTGACTTTC
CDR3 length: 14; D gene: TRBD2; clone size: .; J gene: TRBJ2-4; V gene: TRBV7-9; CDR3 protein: CASTKLAGVNIQYF; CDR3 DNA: TGTGCCAGCACCAAACTAGCGGGAGTTAACATTCAGTACTTC
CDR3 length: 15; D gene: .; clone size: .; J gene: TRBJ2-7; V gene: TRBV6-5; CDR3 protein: CASRPDALGRYEQYF; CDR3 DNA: TGTGCCAGCAGACCGGACGCATTAGGGAGGTACGAGCAGTACTTC
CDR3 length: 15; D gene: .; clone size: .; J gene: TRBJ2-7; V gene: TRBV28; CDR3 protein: CASSLLTGSSYEQYF; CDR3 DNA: TGTGCCAGCAGCCTCCTGACAGGAAGCTCCTACGAGCAGTACTTC
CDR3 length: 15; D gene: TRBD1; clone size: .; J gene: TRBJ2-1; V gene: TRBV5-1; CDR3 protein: CASSTGQGSYNEQFF; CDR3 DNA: TGCGCCAGCAGCACGGGACAGGGCTCCTACAATGAGCAGTTCTTC
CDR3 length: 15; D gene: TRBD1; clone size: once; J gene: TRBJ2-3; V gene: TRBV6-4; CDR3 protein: CASSVTGGGSDTQYF; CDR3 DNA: TGTGCCAGCTCCGTCACAGGGGGCGGGTCAGATACGCAGTATTTT
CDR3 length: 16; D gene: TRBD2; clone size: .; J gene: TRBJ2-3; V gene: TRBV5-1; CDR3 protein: CASSLGLAGLSGTQYF; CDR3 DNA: TGCGCCAGCAGCTTGGGACTAGCGGGGTTGTCCGGAACGCAGTATTTT
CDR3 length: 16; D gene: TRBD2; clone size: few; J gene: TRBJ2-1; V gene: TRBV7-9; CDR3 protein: CASSPAGGVNYNEQFF; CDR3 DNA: TGTGCCAGCAGCCCCGCGGGAGGGGTCAATTACAATGAGCAGTTCTTC
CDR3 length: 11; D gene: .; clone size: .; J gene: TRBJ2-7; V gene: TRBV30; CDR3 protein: CAWSRSYEQYF; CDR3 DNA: TGTGCCTGGAGTCGCTCCTACGAGCAGTACTTC
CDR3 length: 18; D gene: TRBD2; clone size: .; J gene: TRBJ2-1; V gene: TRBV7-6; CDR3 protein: CASSLASGLAGGYNEQFF; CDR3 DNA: TGTGCCAGCAGCTTAGCCTCCGGACTAGCGGGAGGTTACAATGAGCAGTTCTTC
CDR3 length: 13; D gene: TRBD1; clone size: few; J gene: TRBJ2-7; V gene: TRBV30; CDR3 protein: CAWTRDSSYEQYF; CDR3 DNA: TGTGCCTGGACCCGGGACAGCTCCTACGAGCAGTACTTC
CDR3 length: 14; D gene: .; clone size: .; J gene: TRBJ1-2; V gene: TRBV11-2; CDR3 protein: CASSLGTSGYGYTF; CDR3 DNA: TGTGCCAGCAGCTTAGGCACTTCGGGATATGGCTACACCTTC
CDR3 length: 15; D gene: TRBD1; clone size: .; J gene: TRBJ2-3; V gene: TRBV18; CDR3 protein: CASSSGQGSTDTQYF; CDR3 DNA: TGTGCCAGCTCATCAGGACAGGGTAGCACAGATACGCAGTATTTT
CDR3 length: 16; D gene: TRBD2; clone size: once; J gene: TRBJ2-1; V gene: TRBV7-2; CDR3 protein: CASSQTLAGGYNEQFF; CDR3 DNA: TGTGCCAGCAGCCAAACACTAGCGGGGGGCTACAATGAGCAGTTCTTC
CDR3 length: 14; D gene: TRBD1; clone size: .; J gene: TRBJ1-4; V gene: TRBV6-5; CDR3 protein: CASRRTGANEKLFF; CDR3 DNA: TGTGCCAGCAGAAGGACAGGGGCTAATGAAAAACTGTTTTTT
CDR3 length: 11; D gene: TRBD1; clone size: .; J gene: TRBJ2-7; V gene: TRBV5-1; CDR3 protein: CASRQGVEQYF; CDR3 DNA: TGCGCCAGCAGGCAGGGGGTCGAGCAGTACTTC
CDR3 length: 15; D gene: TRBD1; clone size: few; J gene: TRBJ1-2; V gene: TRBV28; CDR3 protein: CASSGTGGVNYGYTF; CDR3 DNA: TGTGCCAGCAGTGGGACAGGGGGCGTAAATTATGGCTACACCTTC
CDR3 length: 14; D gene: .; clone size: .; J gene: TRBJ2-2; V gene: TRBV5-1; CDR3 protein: CASSSDRNTGELFF; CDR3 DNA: TGCGCCAGCAGCTCCGACAGGAACACCGGGGAGCTGTTTTTT
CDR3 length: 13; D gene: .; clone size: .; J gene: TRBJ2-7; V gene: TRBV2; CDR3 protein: CASSVSEQGQQYF; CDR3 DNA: TGTGCCAGCAGTGTGAGTGAGCAGGGCCAGCAGTACTTC
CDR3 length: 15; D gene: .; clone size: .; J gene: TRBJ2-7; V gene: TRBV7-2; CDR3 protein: CASSIGGSVSYEQYF; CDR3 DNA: TGTGCCAGCAGTATAGGGGGATCTGTCTCCTACGAGCAGTACTTC
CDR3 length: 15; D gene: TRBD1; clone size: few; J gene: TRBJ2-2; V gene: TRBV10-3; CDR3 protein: CAIKPGQGNTGELFF; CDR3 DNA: TGTGCCATCAAGCCGGGACAGGGTAACACCGGGGAGCTGTTTTTT
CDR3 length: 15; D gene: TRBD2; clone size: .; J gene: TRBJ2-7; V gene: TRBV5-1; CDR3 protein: CASRRTLAASYEQYF; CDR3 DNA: TGCGCCAGCCGGCGAACGCTAGCGGCCTCCTACGAGCAGTACTTC
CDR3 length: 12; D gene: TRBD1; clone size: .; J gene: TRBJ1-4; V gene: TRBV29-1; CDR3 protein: CSFRDRGEKLFF; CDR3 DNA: TGCAGCTTCCGGGACAGGGGCGAAAAACTGTTTTTT